These T cell receptor beta chains were read from a single sample in a study of cytomegalovirus exposure and HLA in healthy donors. The assay was immunoSEQ multiplex PCR, and TCRdb's table has in-frame clones only and misses some. The sample lists about 73,000 clones, roughly 71% occurring once. The material sequenced was PBMCs. The receptor source for this set is a man between 65 and 79 years old in good health and CMV-seronegative. The CDR3 runs from the conserved cysteine through the conserved F or W. A D gene is named only where the DNA matches it firmly. Only part of the rows carry a size: once, few, many, or a class if the clone is expanded.

CDR3 protein | clone size | V gene | D gene | J gene | CDR3 length
CASSEKGGGEAFF | NA | TRBV7-9 | NA | TRBJ1-1 | 13
CASSIGQGAREQYF | NA | TRBV18 | TRBD1 | TRBJ2-7 | 14
CASSATSGRTNEQFF | NA | TRBV9 | TRBD2 | TRBJ2-1 | 15
CASNNGATYEQYF | NA | TRBV28 | NA | TRBJ2-7 | 13
CASSEAGGQGVTTNEKLFF | NA | TRBV2 | TRBD1 | TRBJ1-4 | 19
CASSTPSDTNYGYTF | NA | TRBV9 | NA | TRBJ1-2 | 15
CASSLEAGTDTQYF | few | TRBV5-1 | TRBD2 | TRBJ2-3 | 14
CASSSLVADTQYF | NA | TRBV5-1 | NA | TRBJ2-3 | 13
CASSQTDSNQPQHF | once | TRBV6-5 | NA | TRBJ1-5 | 14
CASSLVAGGPSDTQYF | once | TRBV5-4 | TRBD2 | TRBJ2-3 | 16
CASSLPVDRASTDTQYF | NA | TRBV5-1 | NA | TRBJ2-3 | 17
CAWSVRAGGEQYF | NA | TRBV30 | NA | NA | 13
CASSSTTGAASFF | NA | TRBV5-1 | TRBD1 | TRBJ1-1 | 13
CASSLGSRGAGELFF | few | TRBV7-8 | NA | TRBJ2-2 | 15
CSVADYGYTF | NA | TRBV29-1 | NA | TRBJ1-2 | 10
CASRLGLAGTDTQYF | NA | TRBV2 | NA | TRBJ2-3 | 15
CASSLGQGRGETQYF | once | TRBV7-2 | NA | TRBJ2-5 | 15
CASSQPGGADTQYF | NA | TRBV5-4 | NA | TRBJ2-3 | 14
CASSLFSFPSTDTQYF | NA | TRBV19 | NA | TRBJ2-3 | 16
CASSFVDSRTDTQYF | NA | TRBV7-2 | NA | TRBJ2-3 | 15
CASSESRPYGYTF | NA | TRBV2 | NA | TRBJ1-2 | 13
CASSPGLAGSTDTQYF | NA | TRBV7-9 | TRBD2 | TRBJ2-3 | 16
CSSRSGGPNTGELFF | NA | TRBV7-9 | NA | TRBJ2-2 | 15
CASVLQAYSYEQYF | few | TRBV2 | NA | TRBJ2-7 | 14
CAWQVGGADQPQHF | NA | TRBV30 | NA | TRBJ1-5 | 14
CASSFMSSYEQYF | once | TRBV7-9 | NA | TRBJ2-7 | 13
CASSEGFGGQSPLHF | NA | TRBV6-1 | NA | TRBJ1-6 | 15
CAWTRGGSSYEQYF | NA | TRBV30 | NA | TRBJ2-7 | 14
CASTGGFSGANVLTF | NA | TRBV19 | NA | TRBJ2-6 | 15
CASSPGSQGEKLFF | NA | TRBV5-1 | NA | TRBJ1-4 | 14
CASSLVQGAGELFF | few | TRBV7-8 | TRBD1 | TRBJ2-2 | 14
CASKAGLNYGYTF | NA | TRBV28 | NA | TRBJ1-2 | 13
CASRPSSGGAYNEQFF | NA | TRBV19 | TRBD2 | TRBJ2-1 | 16
CASSFSSGKETQYF | NA | TRBV7-2 | TRBD2 | TRBJ2-5 | 14
CASTYSYGYTF | NA | TRBV6-1 | NA | TRBJ1-2 | 11
CASNLGLTGLGELFF | NA | TRBV7-8 | TRBD1 | TRBJ2-2 | 15
CASSPNPGTSRGNEQFF | NA | TRBV7-2 | TRBD2 | TRBJ2-1 | 17
CASSLPPNTEAFF | NA | TRBV7-9 | NA | TRBJ1-1 | 13
CASSLDWGQTYEQYF | few | TRBV11-2 | NA | TRBJ2-7 | 15
CASSLPSGGKSYNEQFF | NA | TRBV5-4 | TRBD2 | TRBJ2-1 | 17
CASSIYSGANVLTF | NA | TRBV10-2 | NA | TRBJ2-6 | 14
CASSSPGEVKNIQYF | NA | TRBV28 | NA | TRBJ2-4 | 15
CASSPRTSDYQETQYF | once | TRBV7-9 | TRBD2 | TRBJ2-5 | 16
CASSTGQGYDNQPQHF | NA | TRBV6-6 | TRBD1 | TRBJ1-5 | 16
CASSLHGDSDGYTF | NA | TRBV7-9 | NA | TRBJ1-2 | 14
CASSFLTSGYEQYF | NA | TRBV4-3 | TRBD2 | NA | 14
CASSLGQVRETQYF | NA | TRBV5-1 | NA | TRBJ2-5 | 14
CASSQVPPPGTGYPREQYF | NA | TRBV4-1 | TRBD1 | TRBJ2-7 | 19
CASSAGVSTDTQYF | NA | TRBV6-1 | NA | TRBJ2-3 | 14
CASRRQGGSNNQPQHF | NA | TRBV19 | TRBD1 | TRBJ1-5 | 16
CAWSSGTGGAETQYF | NA | TRBV30 | TRBD1 | TRBJ2-5 | 15
CASSTQGSNQPQHF | NA | TRBV7-8 | NA | TRBJ1-5 | 14
CASSEGGASYSGNTIYF | NA | TRBV2 | NA | TRBJ1-3 | 17
CASTPGTRGYTF | few | TRBV19 | NA | TRBJ1-2 | 12
CASSPRTSGAATGELFF | NA | TRBV18 | TRBD2 | TRBJ2-2 | 17
CASSPRTGWDSYEQYF | NA | TRBV28 | TRBD1 | NA | 16
CASSQDLGGVPSLYNEQFF | NA | TRBV4-1 | TRBD2 | TRBJ2-1 | 19